This T cell receptor (beta chain) was retrieved from a study of graft-versus-host responses after intestinal transplantation. Points from the study as a whole: GvH clones were identified in recipient marrow, with some first appearing in ileum or blood.

This clone was seen once. What it recognizes is unknown. The V and J ends lost 1 base and 8 bases respectively, with 18 bases between them. Germline values: CDR1 SGHRS, CDR2 YFSETQ. The CDR3 contains 16 residues. This table comes from immunoSEQ multiplex PCR, and its TCRdb copy is limited to in-frame clones, with some not included. The table has 150,000 or so clones, approximately 91% seen once; the top ten hold around 0.2%. The TCR comes from a human donor who received an intestinal transplant. Sequencing was performed on unstimulated CD4+ T cells sorted from spleen or lymph node cells, taken before intestinal transplant. V gene TRBV5-1 combines with J gene TRBJ2-2, with a weak D call TRBD2 (6 bases). Here the CDR3 reads CASSLTSLSRLGELFF. The CDR3 bases are TGCGCCAGCAGCTTGACTAGCTTATCGCGGCTAGGGGAGCTGTTTTTT.